Below, one T cell receptor (beta chain) is given with its context. The table lists this clone with a count of one. The antigen it binds to is not known. No clone much larger than this one lies a single base away; base qualities are absent. The source of the sample is a study of T cells after somatic rescue of genetic block (dated by TCRdb to between 2020 and 2021). General notes on the study: What the study looked at was long-term robustness, specifically in a T-cell system that came about through somatic rescue of a genetic block in T-cell development.

The library was generated by the immunoSEQ multiplex PCR assay. Here the immuneACCESS table is served through TCRdb, limited to in-frame sequences with V and J called. Missing clones are a known gap in these copies; in checked studies unresolved V genes cover under half, and the rest lacks a known reason. A total of approximately 78,000 clones appear in this sample, more than 75% of them only once. Together, the top ten hold about 3% of the sample. The CDR1 and CDR2 encoded by the germline V gene (reference sequence) are MNHNY and SVGAGI. V lost 0 bases and J lost 2 bases; the stretch between them is 14 bases long. The CDR3 runs 16 amino acids, cysteine and phenylalanine included. The kept DNA is CDR3 alone, 48 bases in frame from the first base.

Sequencing input: peripheral blood mononuclear cells (PBMCs). The chain links TRBV6-6 with TRBJ2-7; there is no confident call for the D gene. The source is a man aged 30 to 45. This receptor carries the CDR3 CASSYSMMDPPYEQYF. The nucleotides are TGTGCCAGCAGTTACTCGATGATGGATCCCCCCTACGAGCAGTACTTC.